Presented here are 18 T cell receptor beta chains from one specimen sequenced in a study of ipilimumab plus nivolumab after autologous stem cell transplantation. Data came from immunoSEQ multiplex PCR; TCRdb stores just in-frame clones and leaves some out. The sample contains fewer than 95,000 clones, under 85% of which appear only once. The source was PBMCs, collected in a trial of ipilimumab plus nivolumab as post-transplant consolidation. These receptors came from a male donor with diffuse large B-cell lymphoma.

The chain has TRBV5-1 and TRBJ2-3; 7 bases agree with TRBD2. Looked up from germline, CDR1 is SGHRS and CDR2 is YFSETQ. Trimming at V came to 4 bases and at J to 4 bases, leaving 9 bases not matched to a gene. The CDR3 extends over 15 amino acids. The CDR3 coding sequence is TGCGCCAGCAGCACGGCAGGGAGGGTTTCAGATACGCAGTATTTT. This encodes CASSTAGRVSDTQYF. Together with reference TRBV5-1 and TRBJ2-3, the CDR3 gives the full variable domain: KAGVTQTPRYLIKTRGQQVTLSCSPISGHRSVSWYQQTPGQGLQFLFEYFSETQRNKGNFPGRFSGRQFSNSRSEMNVSTLELGDSALYLCASSTAGRVSDTQYFGPGTRLTVL.

The gene calls are TRBV29-1 and TRBJ2-1, with TRBD2 matching 10 bases. The CDR3 length is 14 residues. CDR1 is SQVTM and CDR2 is ANQGSEA in the germline V gene. Trimming removed 7 bases from V and 12 bases from J; junction bases left unmatched: 15. CDR3 in amino acids: CSGRVAGGLVGQFF. For the CDR3, the DNA is TGCAGCGGTCGGGTAGCGGGGGGTTTGGTGGGGCAGTTCTTC.

The rearrangement joins TRBV18 to TRBJ2-7; TRBD1 agrees at 9 bases. CDR1 and CDR2 from the germline V gene are KGHSH and LQKENI. V shed 2 bases, J shed 6 bases, and the junction held 5 bases outside the gene matches. The CDR3 sequence is 14 residues long. CDR3 DNA: TGTGCCAGCTCACCAAGACAGGGGGAAGGCGAGCAGTACTTC. This gives the protein CASSPRQGEGEQYF.

This rearrangement joins TRBV14 to TRBJ1-1; D gene uncertain. Germline V gene lookup returns CDR1 SGHDN and CDR2 FVKESK. This CDR3 is 13 amino acids long. Trimming removed 2 bases at V and 5 bases at J, with 9 bases between. This CDR3 is CASSQFRETEAFF. The DNA of the CDR3 is TGTGCCAGCAGCCAATTCCGGGAAACTGAAGCTTTCTTT.

The rearrangement links TRBV7-9 to TRBJ1-2; unclear D gene. The length of the CDR3 is 13 residues. Germline CDR1 and CDR2: SEHNR and FQNEAQ (reference sequence). Trimming took off 5 bases at V and 3 bases at J, with 10 bases between the two ends. In nucleotides, the CDR3 is TGTGCCAGCAGCCCGTGGACTGACTATGGCTACACCTTC. Translating it yields CASSPWTDYGYTF.

CDR3 amino acids: CASSSNSGGSYTF. The DNA for the CDR3 is TGTGCCAGCAGTTCAAACTCAGGGGGTAGCTACACCTTC. V gene TRBV27 combines with J gene TRBJ1-2, with 7 bases aligning to TRBD1. The CDR3 totals 13 residues. The V gene end was trimmed by 4 bases and the J gene end by 9 bases; junction bases not matched to a gene: 8. Germline V CDR1 and CDR2: MNHEY, SMNVEV (reference sequence).

The chain carries TRBV6-6 and TRBJ2-7, with D perhaps TRBD1 or TRBD2 (5 bases each). The CDR3 runs to 15 residues. Germline V gene sequence: CDR1 MNHNY, CDR2 SVGAGI (reference sequence). Trimming left V 6 bases short and J 6 bases short, with 21 bases between. For the CDR3, the DNA is TGTGCCAGCAGCCAAGGGCAGGGACCGAACTTCGAGCAGTACTTC. Its protein product is CASSQGQGPNFEQYF.

J is TRBJ1-2 and V is TRBV6-6; D gene ambiguous. V lost 4 bases, J lost 0 bases, and 12 bases lay in between. Germline V gene data show CDR1 as MNHNY and CDR2 as SVGAGI (reference sequence). The CDR3 extends over 15 amino acids. For the CDR3, the DNA is TGTGCCAGCAGTTCCCCCACGGGTACTAACTATGGCTACACCTTC. This sequence encodes CASSSPTGTNYGYTF.

The chain uses TRBV12-5 and TRBJ2-7, with D perhaps being TRBD1 or TRBD2 (5 bases each). The CDR3 runs to 17 residues. The V and J ends lost 0 bases and 2 bases respectively, with 17 bases between them. The V gene's germline CDR1 is LGHNT and CDR2 FRNRAP. CDR3 coding DNA: TGTGCTAGTGGTTTGGTAATGACGTGGGACGCACCCTACGAGCAGTACTTC. It is translated as CASGLVMTWDAPYEQYF.

This clone was observed a few times. The chain employs TRBV5-6 and TRBJ1-2; 7 bases are a match to TRBD1. Germline-derived CDR1 and CDR2 are SGHDT and YYEEEE. This CDR3 region has 16 residues. The junction had 14 bases not matched to a gene; V was cut back by 5 bases and J by 4 bases. CDR3 nucleotide sequence: TGTGCCAGCAGTCTCCCTGGTTGGGACAGTCTCTATGGCTACACCTTC. Translation: CASSLPGWDSLYGYTF.

The chain has TRBV5-4 and TRBJ2-3; maybe TRBD2 (5 bases). Germline CDR1 reads SGHNT; CDR2 reads YYREEE (reference sequence). The CDR3 spans 16 residues. V lost 4 bases and J lost 0, with 15 bases in between. CDR3 in amino acids: CASSPARESSTDTQYF. The CDR3 DNA follows: TGTGCCAGCAGCCCGGCGAGGGAGTCTAGCACAGATACGCAGTATTTT.

J is TRBJ2-5 and V is TRBV12-5, with D tentatively TRBD2 (6 bases). The V and J ends lost 3 bases and 2 bases respectively, with 13 bases between them. The CDR3 runs 15 residues. Germline values: CDR1 LGHNT, CDR2 FRNRAP. Here the CDR3 DNA reads TGTGCTAGTGGTTTAAATTGGGGAGGACAAGAGACCCAGTACTTC. The encoded protein is CASGLNWGGQETQYF.

The J gene is TRBJ2-7, the V gene TRBV15, with TRBD1 matching 10 bases. Germline values: CDR1 LNHNV, CDR2 YYDKDF (reference sequence). This CDR3 has 17 amino acids. V was pared by 1 base and J by 0 bases, with 6 bases of the junction left unmatched. The CDR3 DNA reads TGTGCCACCAGCAGAGCCCCCGGGACAGGGGCCTCCTACGAGCAGTACTTC. It translates to CATSRAPGTGASYEQYF.

The rearrangement joins TRBV6-5 to TRBJ1-1; a weak D match, TRBD1 (5 bases). Trimming stripped 7 bases from V and 8 bases from J, with 14 bases between. The CDR3 is 12 amino acids. Germline V CDR1 and CDR2: MNHEY, SVGAGI. CDR3 in amino acids: CASNPGGEEAFF. As DNA, the CDR3 is TGTGCCAGCAATCCGGGGGGGGAAGAAGCTTTCTTT.

The chain combines TRBV19 with TRBJ1-1; D may be TRBD1 (5 bases). In germline, CDR1 is LNHDA, CDR2 SQIVND (reference sequence). The V end was cut by 7 bases, the J end by 5 bases, with 14 bases between. The CDR3 runs to 13 residues. The chain's CDR3 is CASKQGGNTEAFF. CDR3 DNA sequence: TGTGCCAGTAAGCAGGGCGGTAATACTGAAGCTTTCTTT.

This clone was observed a few times. The chain couples TRBV5-6 to TRBJ1-1, with D perhaps matching TRBD1 (5 bases). Germline CDR1 reads SGHDT; CDR2 reads YYEEEE. CDR3 size: 17 residues. V lost 0 bases and J lost 4, with 19 bases in between. CDR3 in amino acids: CASSLAGRPLRGTEAFF. CDR3 in DNA: TGTGCCAGCAGCTTGGCCGGCAGGCCTCTGAGGGGCACTGAAGCTTTCTTT. The full variable domain, with the rest looked up from reference TRBV5-6 and TRBJ1-1, is DAGVTQSPTHLIKTRGQQVTLRCSPKSGHDTVSWYQQALGQGPQFIFQYYEEEERQRGNFPDRFSGHQFPNYSSELNVNALLLGDSALYLCASSLAGRPLRGTEAFFGQGTRLTVV.

The chain has TRBV9 and TRBJ1-2; D possibly corresponds to TRBD1 (6 bases). This CDR3 has 15 amino acids. The V end lost 0 bases, the J end lost 2 bases, and 11 bases lay between the germline ends. The germline V gene encodes CDR1 SGDLS and CDR2 YYNGEE. CDR3 sequence (DNA): TGTGCCAGCAGCGTAGAGGGGGTCCCCAACTATGGCTACACCTTC. This translates into CASSVEGVPNYGYTF. Combining the CDR3 with reference TRBV9 and TRBJ1-2 gives the whole variable domain DSGVTQTPKHLITATGQRVTLRCSPRSGDLSVYWYQQSLDQGLQFLIQYYNGEERAKGNILERFSAQQFPDLHSELNLSSLELGDSALYFCASSVEGVPNYGYTFGSGTRLTVV.

This chain connects TRBV5-1 to TRBJ2-7; no clear D gene. Germline V gene lookup returns CDR1 SGHRS and CDR2 YFSETQ. The germline V and J ends were trimmed by 1 base and 3 bases, with 11 bases remaining between them. The CDR3 is made up of 14 amino acids. The CDR3 region is CASSLQTANYEQYF. The DNA for the CDR3 is TGCGCCAGCAGCTTGCAGACGGCCAACTACGAGCAGTACTTC.